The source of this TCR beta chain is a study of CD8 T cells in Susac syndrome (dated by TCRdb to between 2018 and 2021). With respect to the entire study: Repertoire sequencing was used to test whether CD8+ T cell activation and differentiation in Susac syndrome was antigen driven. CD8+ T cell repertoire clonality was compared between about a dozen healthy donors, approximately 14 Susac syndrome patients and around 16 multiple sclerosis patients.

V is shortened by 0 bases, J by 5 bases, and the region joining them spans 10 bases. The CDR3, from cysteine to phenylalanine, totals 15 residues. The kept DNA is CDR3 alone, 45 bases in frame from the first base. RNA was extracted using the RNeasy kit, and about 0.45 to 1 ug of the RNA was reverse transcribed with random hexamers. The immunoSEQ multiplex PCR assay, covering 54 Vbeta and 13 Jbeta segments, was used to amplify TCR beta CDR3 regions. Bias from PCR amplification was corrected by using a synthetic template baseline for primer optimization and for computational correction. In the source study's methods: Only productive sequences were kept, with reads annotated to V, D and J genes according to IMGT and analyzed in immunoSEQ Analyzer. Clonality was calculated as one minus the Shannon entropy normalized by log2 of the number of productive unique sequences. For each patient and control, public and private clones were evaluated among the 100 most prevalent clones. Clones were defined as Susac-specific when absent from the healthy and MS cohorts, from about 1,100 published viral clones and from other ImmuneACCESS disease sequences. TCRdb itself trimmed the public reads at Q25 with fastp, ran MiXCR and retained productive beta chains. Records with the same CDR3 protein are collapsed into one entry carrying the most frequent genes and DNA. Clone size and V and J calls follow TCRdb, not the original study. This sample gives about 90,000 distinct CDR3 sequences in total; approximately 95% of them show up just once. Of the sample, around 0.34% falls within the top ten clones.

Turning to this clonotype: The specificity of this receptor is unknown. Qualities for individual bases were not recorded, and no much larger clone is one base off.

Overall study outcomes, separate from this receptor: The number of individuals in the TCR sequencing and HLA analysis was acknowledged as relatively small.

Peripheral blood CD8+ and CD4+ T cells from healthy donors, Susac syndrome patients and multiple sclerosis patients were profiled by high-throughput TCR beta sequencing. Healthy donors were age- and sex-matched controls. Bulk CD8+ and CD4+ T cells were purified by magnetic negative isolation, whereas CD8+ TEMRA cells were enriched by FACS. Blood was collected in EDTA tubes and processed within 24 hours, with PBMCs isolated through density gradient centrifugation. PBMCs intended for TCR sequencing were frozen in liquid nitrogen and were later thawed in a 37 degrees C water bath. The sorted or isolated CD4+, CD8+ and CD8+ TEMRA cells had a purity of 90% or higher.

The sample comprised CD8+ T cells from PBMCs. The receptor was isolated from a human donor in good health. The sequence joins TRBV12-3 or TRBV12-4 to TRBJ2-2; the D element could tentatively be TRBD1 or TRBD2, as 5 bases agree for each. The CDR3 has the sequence CASSLARWGTGELFF. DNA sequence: TGTGCCAGCAGTTTAGCGCGTTGGGGGACCGGGGAGCTGTTTTTT.